The 27 T cell receptor beta chains below come from one sample, sequenced in a study of blood T cell repertoires in COVID-19. Method: immunoSEQ multiplex PCR; TCRdb's copy keeps in-frame clones and lacks some. The data show about 88,000 clones, approximately 90% seen once. The sequenced sample consisted of peripheral blood. The receptors were sampled from a woman in her sixties with COVID-19, enrolled during active disease.

J is TRBJ2-1 and V is TRBV7-9, with 15 bases that match TRBD2. Trimming at V came to 0 bases and at J to 4 bases, leaving 7 bases not matched to a gene. In germline, CDR1 is SEHNR, CDR2 FQNEAQ (reference sequence). The CDR3 has 19 residues. The CDR3: CASSLAGTSGGYQYNEQFF. The CDR3, as DNA: TGTGCCAGCAGCTTAGCTGGGACTAGCGGGGGGTATCAATACAATGAGCAGTTCTTC.

The chain has TRBV19 and TRBJ1-5; 7 bases line up with TRBD1. Trimming at V came to 6 bases and at J to 1 base, leaving 6 bases not matched to a gene. This CDR3 is 15 amino acids long. The germline CDR1 and CDR2 sequences are LNHDA and SQIVND (reference sequence). In DNA, the CDR3 is TGTGCCAGTAGGAGACAACAGGGGAGCAATCAGCCCCAGCATTTT. This codes for CASRRQQGSNQPQHF.

The rearrangement joins TRBV7-2 to TRBJ1-1, with D unclear. CDR1 and CDR2 (germline): SGHTA, FQGNSA. The CDR3 has 13 residues. Trimming left V 0 bases short and J 8 bases short, with 10 bases between. The CDR3 protein is CASSLAPRGEAFF. The CDR3 coding sequence is TGTGCCAGCAGCTTAGCGCCGAGAGGGGAAGCTTTCTTT. Combining the CDR3 with reference TRBV7-2 and TRBJ1-1 gives the whole variable domain GAGVSQSPSNKVTEKGKDVELRCDPISGHTALYWYRQSLGQGLEFLIYFQGNSAPDKSGLPSDRFSAERTGGSVSTLTIQRTQQEDSAVYLCASSLAPRGEAFFGQGTRLTVV.

The CDR3 sequence is CATSGRGTEAFF. The CDR3 coding sequence is TGTGCCACCAGCGGTCGGGGGACTGAAGCTTTCTTT. This chain joins TRBV15 and TRBJ1-1; TRBD1 is a possible D gene (5 bases). V dropped 5 bases and J dropped 5 bases, with 9 bases sitting between them. The V gene's germline CDR1 is LNHNV and CDR2 YYDKDF (reference sequence). CDR3 length: 12 residues.

V gene TRBV6-1 combines with J gene TRBJ1-3; tentatively, D is TRBD1 (5 bases). Per the germline V gene, CDR1 is MNHNS and CDR2 is SASEGT. The CDR3 contains 15 residues. The germline V and J ends were trimmed by 2 bases and 2 bases, with 10 bases remaining between them. The CDR3 DNA is TGTGCCAGCAGTGAACTTAGCAGGGCTGGAAACACCATATATTTT. Translating gives CASSELSRAGNTIYF.

V usage is TRBV6-5 and J usage is TRBJ1-2; D may be TRBD1 (5 bases). The germline CDR1 and CDR2 sequences are MNHEY and SVGAGI. Deletions cut 2 bases from V and 8 bases from J, with 18 bases between. This CDR3 is built from 15 residues. As DNA, the CDR3 is TGTGCCAGCAGTTACGTCATGGGGGGAGACGACGGCTACACCTTC. Residues: CASSYVMGGDDGYTF.

This clone showed up just a few times. The V call is TRBV2, the J call TRBJ1-1; no definite D call. The CDR3 spans 13 residues. V dropped 6 bases and J dropped 1 base, with 9 bases sitting between them. Germline V gives CDR1 SNHLY, CDR2 FYNNEI. In nucleotides, the CDR3 is TGTGCCAGCAGGGAACTACCGAACACTGAAGCTTTCTTT. It specifies CASRELPNTEAFF. Filled out from reference TRBV2 and TRBJ1-1, the complete variable domain reads EPEVTQTPSHQVTQMGQEVILRCVPISNHLYFYWYRQILGQKVEFLVSFYNNEISEKSEIFDDQFSVERPDGSNFTLKIRSTKLEDSAMYFCASRELPNTEAFFGQGTRLTVV.

This clone was found once. The chain recombines TRBV5-1 with TRBJ1-2; D is ambiguous. Trimming cost V 3 bases and J 0 bases, with 9 bases left between them. Germline values: CDR1 SGHRS, CDR2 YFSETQ. This CDR3 has 14 amino acids. The CDR3 coding sequence is TGCGCCAGCAGCTCTAGAGGAACTAACTATGGCTACACCTTC. As protein: CASSSRGTNYGYTF.

V and J are TRBV9 and TRBJ2-2; weak D call: TRBD1 (5 bases). V gave up 0 bases and J gave up 7 bases, with 10 bases separating them. Per the germline V gene, CDR1 is SGDLS and CDR2 is YYNGEE. CDR3 length: 14 amino acids. The CDR3 protein is CASSVGQGVGELFF. As DNA, the CDR3 is TGTGCCAGCAGCGTAGGCCAGGGTGTCGGGGAGCTGTTTTTT.

The table lists this clone with a few counts. The chain uses TRBV15 and TRBJ1-1, with a tentative D call TRBD1 (6 bases). The length of the CDR3 is 13 residues. Between the trimmed V and J ends, which lost 8 bases and 4 bases, there was a span of 14 bases. Germline lookup yields CDR1 LNHNV and CDR2 YYDKDF (reference sequence). CDR3 region: CATSPYRVTEAFF. CDR3 sequence (DNA): TGTGCCACCTCACCCTACAGGGTCACTGAAGCTTTCTTT. Full variable domain (remainder filled in from reference TRBV15 and TRBJ1-1): DAMVIQNPRYQVTQFGKPVTLSCSQTLNHNVMYWYQQKSSQAPKLLFHYYDKDFNNEADTPDNFQSRRPNTSFCFLDIRSPGLGDTAMYLCATSPYRVTEAFFGQGTRLTVV.

This chain connects TRBV5-1 to TRBJ2-1; no definite D call. Per germline, CDR1 SGHRS and CDR2 YFSETQ. There are 15 residues in the CDR3. The V and J ends lost 4 bases and 0 bases respectively, with 11 bases between them. The DNA of the CDR3 is TGCGCCAGCAGCCAAGACCGGAGCTCCTACAATGAGCAGTTCTTC. Residues: CASSQDRSSYNEQFF.

This chain uses TRBV29-1 with TRBJ1-2, with D maybe TRBD1 (5 bases). The germline gives CDR1 SQVTM, CDR2 ANQGSEA. The V gene lost 3 bases and the J gene lost 4 bases, with 12 bases spanning the gap. The CDR3 runs 13 residues. The CDR3 loop is CSVETRGSYGYTF. The CDR3 DNA reads as TGCAGCGTTGAGACCCGGGGGAGCTATGGCTACACCTTC.

In this sample, this clone turned up once. This chain's CDR3 is CASRGVPTYEQYF. In DNA form, the CDR3 reads TGTGCCAGCAGGGGTGTCCCGACTTACGAGCAGTACTTC. The chain has TRBV12-3 or TRBV12-4 and TRBJ2-7; D gene ambiguous. Deletions cut 6 bases from V and 4 bases from J, with 13 bases between. CDR3 length equals 13 residues.

The rearrangement uses TRBV5-1 and TRBJ1-4; TRBD1 matches at 10 bases. The CDR3 contains 14 residues. The V gene's germline CDR1 is SGHRS and CDR2 YFSETQ. With 5 bases clipped from V and 6 bases from J, the junction kept 4 bases outside the gene matches. CDR3: CASRPGTGDEKLFF. In DNA, the CDR3 is TGCGCCAGCAGGCCCGGGACAGGGGATGAAAAACTGTTTTTT.

The chain joins TRBV27 to TRBJ1-2, with TRBD1 identical over 7 bases. CDR3 size: 13 residues. Unmatched junction bases numbered 8, after V lost 5 bases and J lost 8 bases. Germline lookup yields CDR1 MNHEY and CDR2 SMNVEV (reference sequence). This chain's CDR3 is CASSPGQERGYTF. The CDR3 nucleotides read TGTGCCAGCAGTCCCGGACAGGAGCGGGGCTACACCTTC.

The chain combines TRBV7-2 with TRBJ2-2; 8 bases align to TRBD2. V shed 3 bases and J 6 bases; nucleotides not matched to a gene: 6. This CDR3 contains 15 residues. Germline CDR1 SGHTA, CDR2 FQGNSA. This CDR3 is CASSLYGGGAGELFF. The DNA for the CDR3 is TGTGCCAGCAGCTTGTACGGGGGGGGCGCCGGGGAGCTGTTTTTT.

This clone was seen a single time. Other DNA sequences of this sample code for an identical CDR3. The V call is TRBV9, the J call TRBJ1-2; the D gene is possibly TRBD1 (6 bases). The CDR3 spans 13 residues. V lost 0 bases to trimming and J lost 5 bases, with 8 bases between them. The germline gives CDR1 SGDLS, CDR2 YYNGEE. The CDR3 spells CASSVEQGYGYTF. The CDR3 nucleotides are TGTGCCAGCAGCGTAGAACAGGGTTATGGCTACACCTTC.

The chain joins TRBV6-5 to TRBJ1-2; 7 positions match TRBD1. Germline values: CDR1 MNHEY, CDR2 SVGAGI. Unmatched junction bases numbered 10, after V lost 5 bases and J lost 4 bases. The CDR3 covers 15 residues. CDR3 in DNA: TGTGCCAGCAGTAACACCGGGACAGATCTCTATGGCTACACCTTC. Amino acids: CASSNTGTDLYGYTF.

The V gene is TRBV5-6, the J gene TRBJ2-5; D may be TRBD1 (7 bases). CDR1 and CDR2 (germline): SGHDT, YYEEEE. The V end lost 5 bases, the J end lost 2 bases, and 19 bases lay between the germline ends. The CDR3 contains 16 residues. CDR3 sequence reads: CASSQKGGQTQETQYF. CDR3 nucleotides: TGTGCCAGCAGTCAAAAGGGGGGACAGACGCAAGAGACCCAGTACTTC. Based on the CDR3 plus reference TRBV5-6 and TRBJ2-5, the full variable domain is DAGVTQSPTHLIKTRGQQVTLRCSPKSGHDTVSWYQQALGQGPQFIFQYYEEEERQRGNFPDRFSGHQFPNYSSELNVNALLLGDSALYLCASSQKGGQTQETQYFGPGTRLLVL.

The chain joins TRBV7-2 to TRBJ2-5; 9 bases match TRBD1. CDR1 is SGHTA, CDR2 FQGNSA, per germline. The length of the CDR3 is 15 residues. The ends lost 5 bases at V and 5 bases at J; junction bases unmatched: 9. Written as DNA, the CDR3 is TGTGCCAGCAGCAAACAGGGGGCGGATATCGAGACCCAGTACTTC. Its translation is CASSKQGADIETQYF.

This clone was seen a few times. The chain joins TRBV7-2 to TRBJ2-7, with D maybe TRBD1 (6 bases). Germline assignment: CDR1 SGHTA and CDR2 FQGNSA. This CDR3 is built from 14 residues. V was pared by 1 base and J by 3 bases, with 10 bases between. CDR3 loop: CASSLGTVDYEQYF. Here the CDR3 DNA reads TGTGCCAGCAGCTTAGGGACAGTGGACTACGAGCAGTACTTC.

The rearrangement uses TRBV30 and TRBJ1-6; TRBD1 might be the D (5 bases). This CDR3 has 15 amino acids. The ends were cut back, 3 bases at V and 6 bases at J, with 15 bases in the middle. Per germline, CDR1 GTSNPN and CDR2 SVGIG (reference sequence). The DNA for the CDR3 is TGTGCCTGGAGGGTCCCGACAGCCACTAATTCACCCCTCCACTTT. Residues: CAWRVPTATNSPLHF.

This chain uses TRBV6-5 with TRBJ1-2; possibly TRBD1 for D (6 bases). Trimming removed 2 bases from V and 0 bases from J, with 10 bases in between. Germline V lookup: CDR1 MNHEY, CDR2 SVGAGI. The length of the CDR3 is 15 residues. For the CDR3, the DNA is TGTGCCAGCAGTTACGATCGGACAGCTAACTATGGCTACACCTTC. This translates into CASSYDRTANYGYTF.

The rearrangement uses TRBV6-2 or TRBV6-3 and TRBJ2-7, with 14 bases matching TRBD2. Trimming took 2 bases from V and 7 from J; bases not matched to a gene: 4. Germline assignment: CDR1 MNHEY and CDR2 SVGEGT. This CDR3 is built from 15 residues. The CDR3: CASSYTGTSGGEQYF. CDR3 sequence (DNA): TGTGCCAGCAGTTACACCGGGACTAGCGGGGGTGAGCAGTACTTC.

Here the CDR3 reads CASSPGQGDEQYF. Written as DNA, the CDR3 is TGTGCCAGCTCACCGGGACAGGGGGACGAGCAGTACTTC. The chain recombines TRBV18 with TRBJ2-7; 11 bases match TRBD1. Germline V lookup: CDR1 KGHSH, CDR2 LQKENI. The CDR3 consists of 13 residues. V trimming: 3 bases; J trimming: 5 bases; junction bases outside the gene matches: 0.

The J gene is TRBJ1-2, the V gene TRBV5-6; 9 nucleotides agree with TRBD1. CDR1 is SGHDT and CDR2 is YYEEEE in the germline V gene. This CDR3 is 14 amino acids long. V gave up 3 bases and J gave up 4 bases; unmatched junction bases: 4. The CDR3 is CASSYPTGGYGYTF. CDR3 coding DNA: TGTGCCAGCAGCTACCCGACAGGGGGCTATGGCTACACCTTC.

J is TRBJ2-3 and V is TRBV18; tentative D call: TRBD2 (5 bases). The CDR3 consists of 13 residues. V lost 2 bases, J lost 6 bases, and 9 bases lay in between. Germline values: CDR1 KGHSH, CDR2 LQKENI. The CDR3 nucleotides read TGTGCCAGCTCACCAGGGAGCCGGGATACGCAGTATTTT. Residues: CASSPGSRDTQYF.